Given below is one TCR beta chain in context. What it binds is not known. Treatment denoted: over 15 received Ad26.COV2.S at low or high dose, single or two shots; roughly five received placebo; per-sample allocation not given. At day 63 after the first vaccine or placebo injection, samples were drawn. What was given as vaccine was an Ad26 vector encoding Wuhan-strain SARS-CoV-2 spike. CDR1 is MNHEY and CDR2 is SVGAGI in the germline V gene. CDR3 length: 14 residues. Trimming left V 6 bases short and J 0 bases short, with 11 bases between. The repertoire was sequenced with immunoSEQ multiplex PCR; TCRdb's copy has only in-frame clones and lacks some. The profile covers roughly 320,000 clones, with around 81% appearing a single time and around 2.2% taken by the ten largest. These data are taken from a study of Ad26.COV2.S vaccination and SARS-CoV-2 variants. Across the whole study: Ad26.COV2.S arm of COV1001 included the donor.

Study outcomes and limitations: Estimates derived from TCR breadth and depth analyses may have underestimated total T cell responses.

The TCR originated in a person aged 18-60 years who received the Ad26.COV2.S COVID-19 vaccine or a placebo. Sequencing was performed on peripheral blood, taken in a trial of Ad26.COV2.S vaccine versus placebo. The rearrangement joins TRBV6-5 to TRBJ1-1, with D possibly being TRBD1 (6 bases). CDR3 in amino acids: CASSEGVVNTEAFF. Here the CDR3 DNA reads TGTGCCAGCAGCGAGGGGGTAGTGAACACTGAAGCTTTCTTT.